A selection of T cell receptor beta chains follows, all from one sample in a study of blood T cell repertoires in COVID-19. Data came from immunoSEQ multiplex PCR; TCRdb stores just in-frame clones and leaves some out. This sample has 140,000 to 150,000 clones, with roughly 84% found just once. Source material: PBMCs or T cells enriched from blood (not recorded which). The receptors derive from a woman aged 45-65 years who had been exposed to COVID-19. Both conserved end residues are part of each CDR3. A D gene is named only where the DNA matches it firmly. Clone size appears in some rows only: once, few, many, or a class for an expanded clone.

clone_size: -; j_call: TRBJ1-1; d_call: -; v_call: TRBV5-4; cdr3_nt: TGTGCCAGCAGCTTGGCGGGAGGGCTGGGAGGCACTGAAGCTTTCTTT; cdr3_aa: CASSLAGGLGGTEAFF
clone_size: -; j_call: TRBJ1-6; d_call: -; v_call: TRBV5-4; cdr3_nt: TGTGCCAGCAGCTCATGGCCCAACAGGGAGTCGCCCCTCCACTTT; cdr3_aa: CASSSWPNRESPLHF
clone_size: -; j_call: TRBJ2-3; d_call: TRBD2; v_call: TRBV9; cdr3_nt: TGTGCCAGCAGCTTGGGACTAGCAGATACGCAGTATTTT; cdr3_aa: CASSLGLADTQYF
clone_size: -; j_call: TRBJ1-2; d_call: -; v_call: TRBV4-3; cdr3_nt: TGCGCCAGCAGCCAAGATCTTTGGCAGGCTGGTGGCTACACCTTC; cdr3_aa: CASSQDLWQAGGYTF
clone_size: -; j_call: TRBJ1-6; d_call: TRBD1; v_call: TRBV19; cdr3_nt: TGTGCCAGTACCTCGGGACAGGAAAACTCCTATAATTCACCCCTCCACTTT; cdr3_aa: CASTSGQENSYNSPLHF
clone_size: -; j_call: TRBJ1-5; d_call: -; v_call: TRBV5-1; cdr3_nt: TGCGCCAGCAGCCGTGATACAGGGCCTAATCAGCCCCAGCATTTT; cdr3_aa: CASSRDTGPNQPQHF
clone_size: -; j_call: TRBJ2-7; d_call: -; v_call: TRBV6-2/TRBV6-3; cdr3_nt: TGTGCCAGCAGTTACGGCATGGGCCGTCAGAGCGAGCAGTACTTC; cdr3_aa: CASSYGMGRQSEQYF
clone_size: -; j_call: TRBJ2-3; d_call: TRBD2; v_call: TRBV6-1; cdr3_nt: TGTGCCAGCAGTGAAGAGCCGGGACTAGCGGTATCCACAGATACGCAGTATTTT; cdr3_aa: CASSEEPGLAVSTDTQYF
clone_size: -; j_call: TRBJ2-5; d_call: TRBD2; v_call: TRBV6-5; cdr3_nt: TGTGCCAGCACCGCTAGCGGGCTTCAAGAGACCCAGTACTTC; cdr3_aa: CASTASGLQETQYF
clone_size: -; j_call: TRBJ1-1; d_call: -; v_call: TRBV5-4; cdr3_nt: TGTGCCAGCAGCGCGCAGGGGTGGACTGAAGCTTTCTTT; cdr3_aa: CASSAQGWTEAFF
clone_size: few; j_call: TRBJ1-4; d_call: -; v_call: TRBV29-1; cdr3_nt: TGCAGCTTTGCGGGAGGAGGTTCGGCAACTAATGAAAAACTGTTTTTT; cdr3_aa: CSFAGGGSATNEKLFF
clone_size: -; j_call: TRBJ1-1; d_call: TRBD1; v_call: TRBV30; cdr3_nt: TGTGCCTGGAGAAGACAGGGTGAAGCTTTCTTT; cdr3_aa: CAWRRQGEAFF
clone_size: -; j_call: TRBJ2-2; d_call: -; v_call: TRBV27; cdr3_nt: TGTGCCAGCAGTTTAATGGGGGCCGTGAACACCGGGGAGCTGTTTTTT; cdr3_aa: CASSLMGAVNTGELFF
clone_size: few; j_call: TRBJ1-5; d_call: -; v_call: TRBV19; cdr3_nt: TGTGCCAGTAGTCCCGACGGCGGTAGCAATCAGCCCCAGCATTTT; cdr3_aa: CASSPDGGSNQPQHF
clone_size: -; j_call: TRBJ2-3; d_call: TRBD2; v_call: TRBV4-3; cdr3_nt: TGCGCCAGCAGCGGGACTAGCGGGTGGGGTTCGAATACGCAGTATTTT; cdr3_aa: CASSGTSGWGSNTQYF
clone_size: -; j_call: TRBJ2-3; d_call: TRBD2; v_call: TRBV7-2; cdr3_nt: TGTGCCAGCAGCTCCCTAGCGGGGGCCACAGATACGCAGTATTTT; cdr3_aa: CASSSLAGATDTQYF
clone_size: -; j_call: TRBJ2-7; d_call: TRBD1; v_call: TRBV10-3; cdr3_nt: TGTGCCATCGGGGAAGGGACAGTCTTCTCCTACGAGCAGTACTTC; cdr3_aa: CAIGEGTVFSYEQYF
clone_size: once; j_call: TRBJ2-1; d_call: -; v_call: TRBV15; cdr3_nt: TGTGCCACCAGCAGGGGCATCTACAATGAGCAGTTCTTC; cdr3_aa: CATSRGIYNEQFF
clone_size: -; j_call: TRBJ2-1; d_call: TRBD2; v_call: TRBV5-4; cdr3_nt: TGTGCCAGCAGCCCCGCCGGGACTAGCGGGGGGGCAAGCGATGAGCAGTTCTTC; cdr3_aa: CASSPAGTSGGASDEQFF
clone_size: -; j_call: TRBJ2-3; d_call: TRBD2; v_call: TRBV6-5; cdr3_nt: TGTGCCAGCAGTAAACTAGCGGGAAGGACAGATACGCAGTATTTT; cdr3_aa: CASSKLAGRTDTQYF
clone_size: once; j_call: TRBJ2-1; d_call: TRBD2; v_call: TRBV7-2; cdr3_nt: TGTGCCAGCAGCCAATATGGGGGACTAGCGGGAGTAGGCACAAATGAGCAGTTCTTC; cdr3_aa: CASSQYGGLAGVGTNEQFF
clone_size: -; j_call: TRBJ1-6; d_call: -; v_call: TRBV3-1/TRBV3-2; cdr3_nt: TGTGCCAGCAGCTCAGAGATTGCGGTTGCAACCCTCCACTTT; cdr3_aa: CASSSEIAVATLHF
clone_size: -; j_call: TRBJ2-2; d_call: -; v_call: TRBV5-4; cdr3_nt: TGTGCCAGCAGCTTGCAAGGGGTTGGGCTGTTTTTT; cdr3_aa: CASSLQGVGLFF
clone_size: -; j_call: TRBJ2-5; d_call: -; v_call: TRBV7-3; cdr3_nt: TGTGCCAGCAGCTCGGACAGCGCGAAGACCCAGTACTTC; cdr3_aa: CASSSDSAKTQYF
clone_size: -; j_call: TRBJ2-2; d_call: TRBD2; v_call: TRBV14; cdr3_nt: TGTGCCAGCAGCCAAAGACTAGCGGGCACCGGGGAGCTGTTTTTT; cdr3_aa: CASSQRLAGTGELFF
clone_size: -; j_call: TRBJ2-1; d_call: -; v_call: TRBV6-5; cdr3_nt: TGTGCCAGCAGGGTCGGGGTCAATGAGCAGTTCTTC; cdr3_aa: CASRVGVNEQFF
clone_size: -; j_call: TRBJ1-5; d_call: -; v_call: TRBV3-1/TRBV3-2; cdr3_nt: TGTGCCAGCAGCGGATGCACAGGAGAGTGCTTAGTTCAGCCCCAGCATTTT; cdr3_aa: CASSGCTGECLVQPQHF
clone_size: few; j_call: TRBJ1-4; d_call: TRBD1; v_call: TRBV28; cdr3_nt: TGTGCCAGCAGCTTAACAGGGGGCATTAATGAAAAACTGTTTTTT; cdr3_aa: CASSLTGGINEKLFF